This T cell receptor (beta chain) was documented in a study of blood T cell repertoires in COVID-19. Background on the study: PBMCs, B-cell-depleted T cells, or T cells provided the cDNA or gDNA that made up the material.

The CDR3 length is 15 residues. The V gene end was trimmed by 5 bases and the J gene end by 0 bases; junction bases not matched to a gene: 8. CDR1 SGHRS and CDR2 YFSETQ come from the germline V gene. As processed by the authors: Estimated nucleated cell counts came from reference gene primer amplification. Profiling relied on immunoSEQ multiplex PCR, and the TCRdb table lists in-frame clones only, not all of them. That table furnishes V, J and clone size, whereas the DNA furnished D and trimming. The sample lists 200,000 to 300,000 clones, about 83% occurring once. Seattle-derived patients entered the study during active infection and were followed longitudinally.

V and J are TRBV5-1 and TRBJ2-7, with TRBD2 matching 7 bases. The TCR sequence derives from a woman aged 80 or over with COVID-19, enrolled during active disease. The specimen was peripheral blood. The CDR3 DNA follows: TGCGCCAGCAGTCCCCCAGCGGGGAGCTCCTACGAGCAGTACTTC. Protein: CASSPPAGSSYEQYF.